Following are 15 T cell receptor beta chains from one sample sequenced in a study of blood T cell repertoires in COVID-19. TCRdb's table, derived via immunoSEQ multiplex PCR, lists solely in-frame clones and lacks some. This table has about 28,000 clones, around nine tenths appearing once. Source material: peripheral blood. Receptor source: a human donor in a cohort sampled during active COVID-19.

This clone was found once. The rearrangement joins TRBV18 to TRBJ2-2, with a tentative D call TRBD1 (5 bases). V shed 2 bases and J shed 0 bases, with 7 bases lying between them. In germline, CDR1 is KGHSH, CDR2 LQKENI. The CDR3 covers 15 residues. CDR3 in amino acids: CASSPGRANTGELFF. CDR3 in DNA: TGTGCCAGCTCACCAGGCAGGGCGAACACCGGGGAGCTGTTTTTT.

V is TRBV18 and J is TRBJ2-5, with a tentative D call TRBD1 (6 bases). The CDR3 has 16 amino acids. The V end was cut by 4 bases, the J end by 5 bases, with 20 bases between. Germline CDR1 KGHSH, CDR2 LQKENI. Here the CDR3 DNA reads TGTGCCAGCTCACTTGGACAGTCGGAGAGACGGGAGACCCAGTACTTC. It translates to CASSLGQSERRETQYF.

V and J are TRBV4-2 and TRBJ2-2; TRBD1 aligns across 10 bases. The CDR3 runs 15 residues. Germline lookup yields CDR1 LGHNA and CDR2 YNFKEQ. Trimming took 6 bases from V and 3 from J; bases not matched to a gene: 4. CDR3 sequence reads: CASRRGTGDTGELFF. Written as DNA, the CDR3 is TGTGCCAGCAGGCGTGGGACAGGGGACACCGGGGAGCTGTTTTTT.

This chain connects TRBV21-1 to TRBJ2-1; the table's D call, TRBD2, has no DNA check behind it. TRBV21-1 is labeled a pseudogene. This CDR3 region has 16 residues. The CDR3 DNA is TGTGCCAGCACAAGCATTAGCGCGGGAGGGGGCAATGAGCAGTTCTTC. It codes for CASTSISAGGGNEQFF.

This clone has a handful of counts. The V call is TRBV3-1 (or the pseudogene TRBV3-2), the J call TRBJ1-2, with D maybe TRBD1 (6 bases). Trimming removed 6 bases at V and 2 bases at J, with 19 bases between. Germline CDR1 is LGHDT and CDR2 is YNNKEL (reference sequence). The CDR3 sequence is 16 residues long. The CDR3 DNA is TGTGCCAGCAGTCAACTTCCCGGGACAATCAACTATGGCTACACCTTC. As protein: CASSQLPGTINYGYTF.

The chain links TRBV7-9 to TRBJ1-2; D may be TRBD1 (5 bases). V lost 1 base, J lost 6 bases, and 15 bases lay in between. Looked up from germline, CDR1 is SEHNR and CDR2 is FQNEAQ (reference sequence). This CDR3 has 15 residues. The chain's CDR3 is CASSLGRPGGDGYTF. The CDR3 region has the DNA TGTGCCAGCAGCTTAGGTCGTCCGGGGGGGGATGGCTACACCTTC.

The CDR3 bases are TGTGCCAGCAGTTACGAGAGGGGGGGATACGAGCAGTACTTC. Translated, it gives CASSYERGGYEQYF. V usage is TRBV6-5 and J usage is TRBJ2-7, with D perhaps TRBD2 (7 bases). The CDR3 has 14 residues. Trimming cost V 2 bases and J 4 bases, with 12 bases left between them. Germline V gene data show CDR1 as MNHEY and CDR2 as SVGAGI.

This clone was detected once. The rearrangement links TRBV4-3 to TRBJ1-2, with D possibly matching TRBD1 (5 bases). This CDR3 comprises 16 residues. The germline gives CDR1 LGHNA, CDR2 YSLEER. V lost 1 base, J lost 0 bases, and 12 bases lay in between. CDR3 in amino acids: CASSQVGAIANYGYTF. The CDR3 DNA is TGCGCCAGCAGCCAAGTAGGGGCTATAGCTAACTATGGCTACACCTTC.

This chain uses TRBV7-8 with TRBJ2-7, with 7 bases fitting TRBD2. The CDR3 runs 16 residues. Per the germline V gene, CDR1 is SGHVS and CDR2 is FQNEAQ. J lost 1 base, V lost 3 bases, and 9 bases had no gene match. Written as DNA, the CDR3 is TGTGCCAGCAGCTTCCAAGGGAGGACTAGATCCTACGAGCAGTACTTC. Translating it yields CASSFQGRTRSYEQYF.

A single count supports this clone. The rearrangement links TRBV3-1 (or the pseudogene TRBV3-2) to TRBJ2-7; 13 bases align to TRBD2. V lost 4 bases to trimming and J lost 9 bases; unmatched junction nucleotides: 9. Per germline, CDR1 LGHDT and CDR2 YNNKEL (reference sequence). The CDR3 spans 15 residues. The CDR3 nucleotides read TGTGCCAGCAGCCTGACTAGCGGGGGGTTAGTTGGGCAGTACTTC. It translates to CASSLTSGGLVGQYF.

Here the CDR3 DNA reads TGTGCCAGTAGTATATTGTCGGGAGCGATGAGGGGCGAGCAGTACTTC. It encodes CASSILSGAMRGEQYF. This sequence joins TRBV19 and TRBJ2-7; tentatively, D is TRBD2 (6 bases). This CDR3 spans 16 amino acids. Germline V lookup: CDR1 LNHDA, CDR2 SQIVND (reference sequence). Trimming shortened V by 2 bases and J by 6 bases, and 20 bases separated the two germline ends.

CDR3 nucleotides: TGTGCCAGCAGTAAGGGACAGGGGAGTAGGACCGGGGAGCTGTTTTTT. Its protein is CASSKGQGSRTGELFF. The chain combines TRBV27 with TRBJ2-2, with TRBD1 matching over 10 bases. The V segment lost 5 bases and the J segment 5 bases; nucleotides outside the gene matches: 8. The V gene's germline CDR1 is MNHEY and CDR2 SMNVEV (reference sequence). The CDR3 has 16 amino acids.

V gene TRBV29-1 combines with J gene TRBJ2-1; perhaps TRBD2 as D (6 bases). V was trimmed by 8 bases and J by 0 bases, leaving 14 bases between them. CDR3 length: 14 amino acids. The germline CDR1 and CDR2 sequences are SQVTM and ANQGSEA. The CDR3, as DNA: TGCAGCCTACGCGCCGGGGGCTCCTACAATGAGCAGTTCTTC. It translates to CSLRAGGSYNEQFF.

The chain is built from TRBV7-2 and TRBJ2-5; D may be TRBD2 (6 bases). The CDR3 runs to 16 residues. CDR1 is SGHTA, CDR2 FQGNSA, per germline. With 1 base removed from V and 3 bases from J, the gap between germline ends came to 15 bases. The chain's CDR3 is CASSLGVLGTEETQYF. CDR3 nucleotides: TGTGCCAGCAGCTTAGGGGTATTGGGGACTGAAGAGACCCAGTACTTC.

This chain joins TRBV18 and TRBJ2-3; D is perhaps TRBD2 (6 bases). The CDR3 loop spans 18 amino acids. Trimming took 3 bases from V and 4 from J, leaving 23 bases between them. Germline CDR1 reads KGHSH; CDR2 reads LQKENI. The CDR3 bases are TGTGCCAGCTCACCGGCCTACCCGGGGGTCGGGCTGCCAGATACGCAGTATTTT. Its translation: CASSPAYPGVGLPDTQYF.